Below are 23 T cell receptor beta chains sequenced from a single sample in a study of lymphopenia after photon versus proton radiotherapy. The protocol was immunoSEQ multiplex PCR, while the TCRdb copy is restricted to in-frame clones and leaves out a portion. The sample consists of 89,000 or so clones, about 83% of them appearing once. Sequenced material: peripheral blood, taken from a patient treated with proton-based radiotherapy. The receptors here all came from a man in his 60s with pancreatic cancer.

This chain links TRBV18 with TRBJ2-6, with TRBD1 matching 8 bases. CDR1 is KGHSH and CDR2 is LQKENI in the germline V gene. Losses at the gene ends were 1 base for V and 1 base for J; bases not matched to a gene: 9. The CDR3 has 19 amino acids. CDR3: CASSPLFRTGLSGANVLTF. CDR3 coding DNA: TGTGCCAGCTCACCACTGTTTAGGACAGGGTTGTCTGGGGCCAACGTCCTGACTTTC.

J is TRBJ2-1 and V is TRBV6-6, with 10 bases fitting TRBD1. The CDR3 is 14 amino acids. V shed 4 bases, J shed 6 bases, and the junction held 3 bases outside the gene matches. CDR1 and CDR2 (germline): MNHNY, SVGAGI (reference sequence). The CDR3 DNA is TGTGCCAGCAGTTCAGGGACAGGGGTCAATGAGCAGTTCTTC. Translated, it gives CASSSGTGVNEQFF.

CDR3 residues: CASSIGSGGSYEQYF. As DNA, the CDR3 is TGTGCCAGCAGCATAGGGAGCGGGGGCTCCTACGAGCAGTACTTC. The V and J genes are TRBV7-3 and TRBJ2-7, with 8 positions matching TRBD2. Germline V gene sequence: CDR1 SGHTA, CDR2 FQGTGA. This CDR3 contains 15 residues. Unmatched junction bases numbered 6, after V lost 5 bases and J lost 0 bases. The whole variable domain, filled in from reference TRBV7-3 and TRBJ2-7, reads GAGVSQTPSNKVTEKGKYVELRCDPISGHTALYWYRQSLGQGPEFLIYFQGTGAADDSGLPNDRFFAVRPEGSVSTLKIQRTERGDSAVYLCASSIGSGGSYEQYFGPGTRLTVT.

The chain has TRBV28 and TRBJ1-1; D is undetermined. CDR1 is MDHEN and CDR2 is SYDVKM in the germline V gene. The CDR3 loop spans 15 amino acids. Deletions cut 6 bases from V and 0 bases from J, with 14 bases between. This CDR3 is CASSPPAFMNTEAFF. CDR3 bases: TGTGCCAGCAGCCCCCCCGCCTTCATGAACACTGAAGCTTTCTTT.

The genes are TRBV9 and TRBJ2-1, with 8 bases identical to TRBD1. Losses at the gene ends were 3 bases for V and 15 bases for J; bases not matched to a gene: 14. Germline V gene lookup returns CDR1 SGDLS and CDR2 YYNGEE. The CDR3 has 14 amino acids. This CDR3 reads CASSGGQGSILLFF. The CDR3 DNA sequence: TGTGCCAGCAGCGGTGGACAGGGATCAATCCTACTGTTCTTC.

J is TRBJ1-1 and V is TRBV28; TRBD1 agrees at 9 bases. The trim removed 5 bases at V and 4 bases at J, leaving 5 bases unmatched. The CDR3 runs to 14 residues. Germline V CDR1 and CDR2: MDHEN, SYDVKM. CDR3 nucleotides: TGTGCCAGCAGTCCACAGACAGGGGGCACTGAAGCTTTCTTT. This codes for CASSPQTGGTEAFF.

A single count supports this clone. J is TRBJ2-7 and V is TRBV15; 9 bases agree with TRBD2. After removal of 0 bases from V and 5 bases from J, the junction contained 8 bases not matched to a gene. Germline CDR1 is LNHNV and CDR2 is YYDKDF (reference sequence). The CDR3 consists of 16 residues. CDR3 bases: TGTGCCACCAGCAGAGATCGGGCTAGCGGGAAACACGAGCAGTACTTC. Amino acids: CATSRDRASGKHEQYF.

The chain combines TRBV13 with TRBJ2-1; D is unresolved. CDR1 and CDR2 from the germline V gene are PRHDT and FYEKMQ (reference sequence). V was pared by 4 bases and J by 0 bases, with 13 bases between. The CDR3 length is 16 residues. This CDR3 reads CASSSRRTSSYNEQFF. CDR3 in DNA: TGTGCCAGCAGCTCCCGGCGTACAAGCTCCTACAATGAGCAGTTCTTC.

This clone was seen just once. The chain is built from TRBV5-4 and TRBJ2-3; D ambiguous. The V end lost 0 bases, the J end lost 4 bases, and 6 bases lay between the germline ends. The CDR3 runs 13 residues. CDR1 and CDR2 from the germline V gene are SGHNT and YYREEE (reference sequence). The chain's CDR3 is CASSLVYSDTQYF. Here the CDR3 DNA reads TGTGCCAGCAGCTTGGTGTATTCAGATACGCAGTATTTT.

The chain combines TRBV28 with TRBJ2-7, with D perhaps being TRBD1 or TRBD2 (5 bases each). Trimming took 0 bases from V and 3 from J, leaving 6 bases between them. This CDR3 spans 13 amino acids. Germline V gives CDR1 MDHEN, CDR2 SYDVKM. CDR3 in amino acids: CASSLWGDYEQYF. The CDR3 nucleotides are TGTGCCAGCAGTTTATGGGGGGACTACGAGCAGTACTTC.

V and J are TRBV13 and TRBJ2-7, with D tentatively TRBD2 (5 bases). Germline V lookup: CDR1 PRHDT, CDR2 FYEKMQ (reference sequence). V shed 5 bases and J shed 6 bases, with 11 bases lying between them. The CDR3 sequence is 12 residues long. CDR3 DNA sequence: TGTGCCAGCAGCCCCGGAGGATCCGAGCAGTACTTC. Translated, it gives CASSPGGSEQYF.

V and J are TRBV6-6 and TRBJ1-2, with 10 bases matching TRBD1. Germline CDR1 reads MNHNY; CDR2 reads SVGAGI (reference sequence). With 5 bases clipped from V and 0 bases from J, the junction kept 6 bases outside the gene matches. CDR3 length: 16 amino acids. The CDR3 DNA follows: TGTGCCAGCAGTGGACCTGGGACAGGGGCTAACTATGGCTACACCTTC. It codes for CASSGPGTGANYGYTF.

The V and J genes are TRBV7-2 and TRBJ2-3, with 11 positions matching TRBD2. With V trimmed by 1 base and J by 0 bases, 9 bases remained unmatched. This CDR3 has 19 amino acids. CDR1 is SGHTA and CDR2 is FQGNSA in the germline V gene. The CDR3: CASSLVRLAGLTSTDTQYF. In DNA, the CDR3 is TGTGCCAGCAGCTTAGTCCGACTAGCGGGGTTGACGAGCACAGATACGCAGTATTTT.

This chain uses TRBV4-1 with TRBJ2-7, with D tentatively TRBD1 or TRBD2 (6 bases each). V gave up 6 bases and J gave up 0 bases, with 12 bases separating them. Germline V CDR1 and CDR2: MGHRA, YSYEKL. The CDR3 consists of 14 residues. The CDR3 protein is CASSLGGGSYEQYF. CDR3 sequence (DNA): TGCGCCAGCAGTCTAGGAGGGGGCTCCTACGAGCAGTACTTC.

The V gene is TRBV13, the J gene TRBJ1-2; D unresolved. Trimming took off 4 bases at V and 8 bases at J, with 17 bases between the two ends. This CDR3 is 14 amino acids long. The germline gives CDR1 PRHDT, CDR2 FYEKMQ (reference sequence). The CDR3 sequence is CASSSPLKGRGYTF. CDR3 sequence (DNA): TGTGCCAGCAGCTCCCCATTGAAGGGAAGGGGCTACACCTTC.

The V call is TRBV11-2, the J call TRBJ2-1, with 8 bases that match TRBD2. V shed 5 bases, J shed 4 bases, and the junction held 7 bases outside the gene matches. The CDR3 totals 15 residues. Germline V gives CDR1 SGHAT, CDR2 FQNNGV. The CDR3 spells CASSPREGRYNEQFF. The CDR3 DNA follows: TGTGCCAGCAGCCCCCGGGAGGGCCGTTACAATGAGCAGTTCTTC.

The sample holds one count of this clone. This chain connects TRBV27 to TRBJ2-7; 7 bases align to TRBD1. The V gene end was trimmed by 6 bases and the J gene end by 5 bases; junction bases not matched to a gene: 13. Germline V CDR1 and CDR2: MNHEY, SMNVEV (reference sequence). The CDR3 runs 15 residues. The CDR3 bases are TGTGCCAGCAGAAAGACCGCCGGGACAGTCGACGAGCAGTACTTC. This gives the protein CASRKTAGTVDEQYF.

This clone has only one observation. The chain carries TRBV7-2 and TRBJ2-1; D may be TRBD2 (5 bases). The CDR3 has 15 amino acids. Germline CDR1 reads SGHTA; CDR2 reads FQGNSA. With 0 bases removed from V and 2 bases from J, the gap between germline ends came to 8 bases. The CDR3 region is CASSLAPSPYNEQFF. In DNA form, the CDR3 reads TGTGCCAGCAGCTTAGCGCCTAGCCCCTACAATGAGCAGTTCTTC.

J is TRBJ2-5 and V is TRBV2; TRBD1 matches at 9 bases. CDR3 length: 16 amino acids. CDR1 and CDR2 from the germline V gene are SNHLY and FYNNEI. V was clipped by 11 bases and J by 6 bases; unmatched bases: 19. CDR3: CAVSGTRTGVGKTQYF. The CDR3 DNA is TGTGCCGTATCAGGGACAAGGACAGGGGTAGGGAAGACCCAGTACTTC.

The chain couples TRBV7-8 to TRBJ2-1; 7 bases match TRBD2. There are 14 residues in the CDR3. V was pared by 1 base and J by 5 bases, with 2 bases of the junction left unmatched. Germline V CDR1 and CDR2: SGHVS, FQNEAQ. Written as DNA, the CDR3 is TGTGCCAGCAGCTTAGTACGGGGGGACAATGAGCAGTTCTTC. It encodes CASSLVRGDNEQFF.

V usage is TRBV6-5 and J usage is TRBJ1-1, with unresolved D. V shed 0 bases and J shed 4 bases, with 9 bases lying between them. This CDR3 contains 14 residues. The germline gives CDR1 MNHEY, CDR2 SVGAGI. The CDR3 region is CASSYSKATTEAFF. DNA for the CDR3: TGTGCCAGCAGTTACTCGAAAGCGACCACTGAAGCTTTCTTT.

The chain combines TRBV5-4 with TRBJ2-7; 7 positions agree with TRBD1. The germline V gene encodes CDR1 SGHNT and CDR2 YYREEE (reference sequence). The CDR3 sequence is 15 residues long. Germline trimming cut 5 bases from V and 5 bases from J; bases unmatched to any gene: 13. CDR3 in DNA: TGTGCCAGCAGTTCCGGGACAGACTTAGGGAACGAGCAGTACTTC. Residues: CASSSGTDLGNEQYF.

The rearrangement links TRBV5-1 to TRBJ2-7; 9 bases align to TRBD1. The junction had 5 bases not matched to a gene; V was cut back by 2 bases and J by 2 bases. Per the germline V gene, CDR1 is SGHRS and CDR2 is YFSETQ. The CDR3 covers 15 residues. For the CDR3, the DNA is TGCGCCAGCAGCTTCGGGGGGACAGGGACCTACGAGCAGTACTTC. Its protein product is CASSFGGTGTYEQYF.